This T cell receptor beta chain is drawn from a study of T cells expressing NK-cell markers. As for the study in general: The authors derived TCR beta repertoires from sorted CD3+CD56+NKG2C+, CD3+CD56+NKG2C- and CD3+CD56-NKG2C+ T cells. Overall study results and limits: Among CD8+ T cells from several donors, dominant NKG2C+ clonotypes accounted for roughly 1.0-7.0%. Unclear, still, was the HCMV specificity of the expanded NKG2C+ T cell clones.

Considering frequency, this clonotype is medium-sized. What it binds is not known. TCRdb reanalyzed the 5' RACE reads, giving one entry per CDR3 protein sequence and no DNA. This sample's clone table lists thousands of distinct CDR3 sequences. The length of the CDR3 is 16 residues. Germline assignment: CDR1 SGDLS and CDR2 YYNGEE. Input material: blood T cells: a sorted CD56 or NKG2C T cell subset, CD4+ or CD8+ T cells, or bulk PBMC T cells (not recorded which). This sequence joins TRBV9 and TRBJ1-1; the TCRdb call, TRBD1, lacks DNA for checking. The sequence derives from a man in his late teens or twenties in good health. The CDR3 loop reads CASSVAYRGTATEAFF.